The 10 T cell receptor beta chains below all came from one sample that was sequenced in a study of OX40 agonist ivuxolimab in advanced cancers. Library construction relied on the immunoSEQ multiplex PCR assay. TCRdb stores this immuneACCESS table with in-frame sequences only. Part of the clones is absent; in the studies checked, under half of the shortfall reflects unresolved V genes, and no reason is known for the rest. In this sample the table shows 90,000 or so clones, about 83% of which occur a single time. The ten largest clones represent roughly 1.5% of the sample. The specimen comprised CD4+ or CD8+ T cells sorted from blood, sampled in a trial of the OX40 agonist ivuxolimab. These receptor sequences come from an adult with an advanced solid tumor such as melanoma, head and neck, liver or kidney cancer.

This clone was seen only once. This chain uses TRBV11-2 with TRBJ2-7; the D gene could be TRBD1 or TRBD2 (5 bases each). The germline gives CDR1 SGHAT, CDR2 FQNNGV. This CDR3 is 13 amino acids long. Trimming stripped 3 bases from V and 7 bases from J, with 13 bases between. The CDR3 protein is CASSFAWGGEQYF. For the CDR3, the DNA is TGTGCCAGCAGCTTCGCCTGGGGCGGGGAGCAGTACTTC.

This clone was recorded only once. This chain connects TRBV20-1 to TRBJ2-1, with D unresolved. Germline-derived CDR1 and CDR2 are DFQATT and SNEGSKA (reference sequence). V lost 6 bases and J lost 9, with 9 bases in between. This CDR3 contains 10 residues. The CDR3: CSAYQGEQFF. CDR3 nucleotide sequence: TGCAGTGCGTATCAAGGTGAGCAGTTCTTC.

CDR3 DNA: TGCAGCGTTATGGAACGGGGGGTTGGCTACACCTTC. It is translated as CSVMERGVGYTF. This chain joins TRBV29-1 and TRBJ1-2; a possible D gene is TRBD1 (5 bases). The V gene's germline CDR1 is SQVTM and CDR2 ANQGSEA. The CDR3 is 12 residues long. V lost 5 bases and J lost 7, with 14 bases in between.

The V call is TRBV9, the J call TRBJ2-5; D may correspond to TRBD1 or TRBD2 (5 bases each). CDR1 and CDR2 from the germline V gene are SGDLS and YYNGEE. Trimming took 0 bases from V and 5 from J, leaving 17 bases between them. CDR3 length: 16 amino acids. The CDR3 DNA reads as TGTGCCAGCAGCGTAGTCCCCTCCGGGACGGGGGAGACCCAGTACTTC. Encoded protein: CASSVVPSGTGETQYF.

The genes are TRBV19 and TRBJ2-2; 10 bases align to TRBD2. This CDR3 has 15 amino acids. Trimming removed 5 bases from V and 2 bases from J; junction bases left unmatched: 2. Germline assignment: CDR1 LNHDA and CDR2 SQIVND (reference sequence). The CDR3 loop is CASSGTSANTGELFF. DNA of the CDR3: TGTGCCAGTAGTGGGACTAGCGCCAACACCGGGGAGCTGTTTTTT.

The chain employs TRBV5-4 and TRBJ1-2; 10 bases align to TRBD1. This CDR3 is built from 15 residues. V shed 1 base and J 4 bases; nucleotides not matched to a gene: 4. CDR1 is SGHNT, CDR2 YYREEE, per germline (reference sequence). This CDR3 is CASSLRQGAGYGYTF. The DNA of the CDR3 is TGTGCCAGCAGCTTGCGACAGGGGGCGGGCTATGGCTACACCTTC.

The chain links TRBV5-4 to TRBJ2-5, with TRBD2 identical over 8 bases. The V gene's germline CDR1 is SGHNT and CDR2 YYREEE (reference sequence). The CDR3 has 14 amino acids. V lost 4 bases and J lost 5; bases outside the gene matches: 7. DNA for the CDR3: TGTGCCAGCAGCCTCCGGACTAGCCTGGAGACCCAGTACTTC. Protein sequence: CASSLRTSLETQYF.

The V gene is TRBV5-1, the J gene TRBJ2-7; 14 nucleotides match TRBD2. CDR3 length: 16 residues. Germline CDR1 reads SGHRS; CDR2 reads YFSETQ. Trimming cost V 4 bases and J 9 bases; bases outside gene matches: 12. CDR3 bases: TGCGCCAGCAGCCTTCGACCGGGACTAGCGGGAGAGGGGCAGTACTTC. This translates into CASSLRPGLAGEGQYF.

This chain connects TRBV5-6 to TRBJ2-7; TRBD1 aligns across 7 bases. Germline lookup yields CDR1 SGHDT and CDR2 YYEEEE. V shed 4 bases, J shed 0 bases, and the junction held 7 bases outside the gene matches. The CDR3 has 15 residues. CDR3 bases: TGTGCCAGCAGCAAACAGGGGTGGGGCTCCTACGAGCAGTACTTC. It codes for CASSKQGWGSYEQYF.

The chain couples TRBV2 to TRBJ2-5, with TRBD2 matching over 9 bases. There are 14 residues in the CDR3. Germline CDR1 is SNHLY and CDR2 is FYNNEI. J lost 5 bases, V lost 6 bases, and 7 bases had no gene match. CDR3 in DNA: TGTGCCAGCAGGGGCGCTAGCGGGGAGGAGACCCAGTACTTC. It yields the protein CASRGASGEETQYF.